This is a list of T cell receptor beta chains from one sample in a study of T cell changes during pregnancy in multiple sclerosis. TCRdb keeps only in-frame clones here, not all; method: immunoSEQ multiplex PCR. The table shows some 27,000 clones, with 93% occurring only once. Sequenced here: CD4+ T cells from peripheral blood mononuclear cells, sampled after pregnancy. The receptor set was obtained from a female donor with multiple sclerosis, enrolled in a pregnancy study. CDR3s include the opening cysteine and the closing phenylalanine or tryptophan. D genes are given only for firm matches. Some rows mark clone size as missing; the rest say once, few, many or name a class of expanded clone.

size	V	D	J	DNA	CDR3
-	TRBV19	-	TRBJ1-5	TGTGCCAGTAGTCAGGGGCGGGGGGCTCAGCCCCAGCATTTT	CASSQGRGAQPQHF
-	TRBV6-1	TRBD1	TRBJ1-4	TGTGCCAGCAGGGCAAGGACAGGGGGGGAAAAACTGTTTTTT	CASRARTGGEKLFF
-	TRBV18	-	TRBJ1-2	TGTGCCAGCTCACCTCTTCCCTCGACAGGAGTAACTAACTATGGCTACACCTTC	CASSPLPSTGVTNYGYTF
-	TRBV30	-	TRBJ1-1	TGTGCCTGGAGTGTAGACACCAACACTGAAGCTTTCTTT	CAWSVDTNTEAFF
-	TRBV11-2	TRBD2	TRBJ2-7	TGTGCCAGCAGCTTATACAGCGGGATGACCTCCGAGCAGTACTTC	CASSLYSGMTSEQYF
-	TRBV30	-	TRBJ1-5	TGTGCCTGGACCGGGCGGCCGGGACAGCCCCAGCATTTT	CAWTGRPGQPQHF
-	TRBV7-6	-	TRBJ2-1	TGTGCCAGCAGCTTTTCAGCACAGTACTACAATGAGCAGTTCTTC	CASSFSAQYYNEQFF
-	TRBV4-1	-	TRBJ1-2	TGCGCCAGCAGCCAAGAGGTTGTTGGGGGCCCGAACTATGGCTACACCTTC	CASSQEVVGGPNYGYTF
-	TRBV4-2	TRBD2	TRBJ2-1	TGTGCCAGCAGCCAGGGAAAGGGGCCTTGGGCGGGAGGGCACTCTGAGCAGTTCTTC	CASSQGKGPWAGGHSEQFF
-	TRBV4-3	-	TRBJ1-1	TGCGCCAGCAGCCAAGAGGTGCGGCTAACCACTGAAGCTTTCTTT	CASSQEVRLTTEAFF
-	TRBV11-2	-	TRBJ2-7	TGTGCCAGCAGCCTTAGCAACTCCCTTTCCAGCTCCTACGAGCAGTACTTC	CASSLSNSLSSSYEQYF
-	TRBV6-5	-	TRBJ1-1	TGTGCCAGCAGTAGGGGGACACCGGGAAACACTGAAGCTTTCTTT	CASSRGTPGNTEAFF
-	TRBV4-1	TRBD2	TRBJ2-1	TGCGCCAGCAGCCGCGAGACTAGCGGGAGGGAGAGCTCCTACAATGAGCAGTTCTTC	CASSRETSGRESSYNEQFF
-	TRBV19	-	TRBJ2-2	TGTGCCAGTAGTATACAGGGCACCGGGGAGCTGTTTTTT	CASSIQGTGELFF
-	TRBV18	-	TRBJ2-1	TGTGCCAGCTCACCCCAAGGGGAAAATGAGCAGTTCTTC	CASSPQGENEQFF
-	TRBV18	TRBD1	TRBJ1-3	TGTGCCAGCTCGCCAGGGGGCGAAGACACCATATATTTT	CASSPGGEDTIYF
-	TRBV2	-	TRBJ1-6	TGTGCCAGCAGTGGAGGAGGGAATTATAATTCACCCCTCCACTTT	CASSGGGNYNSPLHF
once	TRBV2	-	TRBJ1-5	TGTGCCAGCAAAAGAGACAATCAGCCCCAGCATTTT	CASKRDNQPQHF
-	TRBV18	TRBD1	TRBJ2-4	TGTGCCAGCTCACCTAGGGGGCCCAAAAACATTCAGTACTTC	CASSPRGPKNIQYF
-	TRBV6-5	-	TRBJ1-3	TGTGCCAGCAGCTGGGAGGCAAGCTCTGGAAACACCATATATTTT	CASSWEASSGNTIYF
-	TRBV2	-	TRBJ2-2	TGTGCCAGCAGTGTATTCGGGAGGAACACCGGGGAGCTGTTTTTT	CASSVFGRNTGELFF
-	TRBV7-8	-	TRBJ2-7	TGTGCCAGCAGCTTAACGGGAATGAGCTACGAGCAGTACTTC	CASSLTGMSYEQYF
-	TRBV10-3	TRBD2	TRBJ2-7	TGTGCCATCAGTGAGTCTAGCGGGGGTGGGGAGCAGTACTTC	CAISESSGGGEQYF
-	TRBV29-1	TRBD1	TRBJ1-1	TGCAGCGTTGAACGGACAGGGACAACTGAAGCTTTCTTT	CSVERTGTTEAFF
-	TRBV5-1	TRBD2	TRBJ2-3	TGCGCCAGCAGCTTGGGACTAGCGGGAGGACTAAGCACAGATACGCAGTATTTT	CASSLGLAGGLSTDTQYF
-	TRBV18	-	TRBJ2-7	TGTGCCAGCTCACCCAATGGAGGGCACGAGCAGTACTTC	CASSPNGGHEQYF
-	TRBV7-2	-	TRBJ2-7	TGTGCCACATCTTTGGAGTATGCCTACGAGCAGTACTTC	CATSLEYAYEQYF